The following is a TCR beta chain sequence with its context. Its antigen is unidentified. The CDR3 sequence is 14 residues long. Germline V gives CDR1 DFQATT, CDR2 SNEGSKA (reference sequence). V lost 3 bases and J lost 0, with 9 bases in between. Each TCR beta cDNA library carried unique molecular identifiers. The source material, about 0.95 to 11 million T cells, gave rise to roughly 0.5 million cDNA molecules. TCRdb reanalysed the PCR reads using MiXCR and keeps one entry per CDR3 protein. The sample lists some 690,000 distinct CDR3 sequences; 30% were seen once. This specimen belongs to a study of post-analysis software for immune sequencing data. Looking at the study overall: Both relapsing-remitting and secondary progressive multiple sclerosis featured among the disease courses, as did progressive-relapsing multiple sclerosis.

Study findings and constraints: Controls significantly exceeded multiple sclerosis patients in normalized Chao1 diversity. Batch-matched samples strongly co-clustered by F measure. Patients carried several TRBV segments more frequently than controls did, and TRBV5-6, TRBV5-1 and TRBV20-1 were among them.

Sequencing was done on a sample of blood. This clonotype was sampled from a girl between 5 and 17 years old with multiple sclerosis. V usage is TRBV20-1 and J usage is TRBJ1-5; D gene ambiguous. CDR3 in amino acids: CSASRRNSNQPQHF. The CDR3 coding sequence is TGCAGTGCTAGCAGGCGGAATAGCAATCAGCCCCAGCATTTT.